This T cell receptor beta chain was observed in a study of B cell selection in AIRE deficiency. Study-wide results and caveats: Shared Treg sequences were biased toward short CDR3s with few non-templated nucleotide insertions. With only TCRbeta sequenced, approximately 37% of shared healthy Treg sequences overlapped Tconv. Only about 9.3% of approximately 3,700 shared Treg sequences were patient-specific; less than 40% healthy-specific.

Trimming took off 4 bases at V and 5 bases at J, with 13 bases between the two ends. The germline CDR1 and CDR2 sequences are SGHRS and YFSETQ. The CDR3 loop spans 13 amino acids. CD4+CD127+ cells were sorted as the conventional CD4 T cells. Unrelated healthy donors provided the controls. Clones were sequenced by immunoSEQ multiplex PCR, and TCRdb holds only the in-frame ones, with some missing. The sample yields 23,000 or so clones, roughly 95% seen once. With respect to this clone: Its target is not known.

The gene calls are TRBV5-1 and TRBJ2-7, with D perhaps TRBD1 (5 bases). Material for sequencing was CD4+CD127+ conventional T cells sorted from PBMCs. The TCR was taken from a human donor in good health. CDR3 residues: CASSPDIIDEQYF. The CDR3 DNA is TGCGCCAGCAGCCCGGACATAATTGACGAGCAGTACTTC. The variable domain in full, completed from reference TRBV5-1 and TRBJ2-7, reads KAGVTQTPRYLIKTRGQQVTLSCSPISGHRSVSWYQQTPGQGLQFLFEYFSETQRNKGNFPGRFSGRQFSNSRSEMNVSTLELGDSALYLCASSPDIIDEQYFGPGTRLTVT.